The 24 T cell receptor beta chains presented below share a single source sample, sequenced in a study of beta chain features in type 1 diabetes. The entirety of the isolated RNA underwent reverse transcription, so expressed TCRB transcripts were sequenced. This table comes from immunoSEQ multiplex PCR, and its TCRdb copy is limited to in-frame clones, with some not included. Among around 250,000 clones, about 70% were seen once, and the ten largest hold around 0.05%. The specimen sequenced was naive CD4+ T cells from blood. The receptors shown here come from a young man in good health.

The rearrangement joins TRBV5-4 to TRBJ2-5, with a possible D match to TRBD1 (6 bases). V was shortened by 4 bases and J by 3 bases, with 16 bases between the two germline ends. The CDR3 sequence is 15 residues long. Germline V CDR1 and CDR2: SGHNT, YYREEE (reference sequence). CDR3 region: CASSPSGVNEETQYF. CDR3 DNA sequence: TGTGCCAGCAGCCCGTCAGGGGTCAACGAAGAGACCCAGTACTTC.

This clone was counted once. This chain links TRBV18 with TRBJ1-2, with D perhaps TRBD1 (6 bases). CDR1 KGHSH and CDR2 LQKENI come from the germline V gene. The CDR3 length is 14 residues. V was trimmed by 1 base and J by 4 bases, leaving 10 bases between them. The chain's CDR3 is CASSPLQGTYGYTF. For the CDR3, the DNA is TGTGCCAGCTCACCACTCCAGGGGACCTATGGCTACACCTTC.

This clone was seen only a few times. The genes are TRBV7-6 and TRBJ1-1, with TRBD1 identical over 7 bases. The junction had 7 bases not matched to a gene; V was cut back by 0 bases and J by 6 bases. The CDR3 is 15 amino acids. Germline V gene sequence: CDR1 SGHVS, CDR2 FNYEAQ. The CDR3 sequence: CASSLAYRGRAEAFF. The CDR3 nucleotides are TGTGCCAGCAGCTTAGCCTACAGGGGACGGGCTGAAGCTTTCTTT.

The chain employs TRBV7-9 and TRBJ2-1; perhaps TRBD2 as D (6 bases). The CDR3 runs to 14 residues. Germline CDR1 is SEHNR and CDR2 is FQNEAQ (reference sequence). Trimming stripped 0 bases from V and 5 bases from J, with 8 bases between. The CDR3 sequence: CASSLAGRNNEQFF. As DNA, the CDR3 is TGTGCCAGCAGCTTAGCGGGGAGGAACAATGAGCAGTTCTTC.

The chain uses TRBV2 and TRBJ2-1; TRBD2 agrees at 7 bases. Germline loops: CDR1 SNHLY, CDR2 FYNNEI. With 7 bases clipped from V and 2 bases from J, the junction kept 11 bases outside the gene matches. The CDR3 has 16 amino acids. The CDR3 spells CASTPLGGGTYNEQFF. CDR3 DNA: TGTGCCAGCACCCCCCTTGGGGGGGGAACCTACAATGAGCAGTTCTTC.

In DNA form, the CDR3 reads TGCGCCAGCAGCCGCGGACTAGCAGTTGTGGGTGAGCAGTTCTTC. Its translation: CASSRGLAVVGEQFF. The gene calls are TRBV4-1 and TRBJ2-1, with 8 bases identical to TRBD2. Trimming at V came to 4 bases and at J to 9 bases, leaving 11 bases not matched to a gene. CDR1 and CDR2 from the germline V gene are MGHRA and YSYEKL. This CDR3 is built from 15 residues.

V is TRBV6-1 and J is TRBJ2-7; 8 nucleotides agree with TRBD1. This CDR3 has 13 residues. Germline V gene lookup returns CDR1 MNHNS and CDR2 SASEGT. V shed 5 bases and J 4 bases; nucleotides not matched to a gene: 4. CDR3 amino acids: CASSNRDRYEQYF. In DNA, the CDR3 is TGTGCCAGCAGTAACAGGGACAGGTACGAGCAGTACTTC.

The chain joins TRBV7-2 to TRBJ2-1, with D hard to call. The CDR3 loop spans 14 amino acids. The ends were cut back, 0 bases at V and 4 bases at J, with 7 bases in the middle. CDR1 is SGHTA, CDR2 FQGNSA, per germline. CDR3 nucleotide sequence: TGTGCCAGCAGCTTAGCAACGGGTTACAATGAGCAGTTCTTC. Translating gives CASSLATGYNEQFF.

The chain couples TRBV27 to TRBJ1-5; perhaps TRBD1 as D (6 bases). This CDR3 is built from 14 residues. Deletions cut 3 bases from V and 3 bases from J, with 9 bases between. From germline, CDR1 is MNHEY and CDR2 SMNVEV (reference sequence). The CDR3 loop is CASSFGGHNQPQHF. The DNA of the CDR3 is TGTGCCAGCAGTTTTGGGGGGCACAATCAGCCCCAGCATTTT.

This chain uses TRBV7-2 with TRBJ2-7, with 11 bases that match TRBD1. The CDR3 is made up of 15 amino acids. Per germline, CDR1 SGHTA and CDR2 FQGNSA. Unmatched junction bases numbered 8, after V lost 7 bases and J lost 3 bases. For the CDR3, the DNA is TGTGCCAGCAAGAGGGTGGGGACAGGGGGCTACGAGCAGTACTTC. Its translation: CASKRVGTGGYEQYF. The whole variable domain, filled in from reference TRBV7-2 and TRBJ2-7, reads GAGVSQSPSNKVTEKGKDVELRCDPISGHTALYWYRQSLGQGLEFLIYFQGNSAPDKSGLPSDRFSAERTGGSVSTLTIQRTQQEDSAVYLCASKRVGTGGYEQYFGPGTRLTVT.

The chain has TRBV29-1 and TRBJ1-4, with D maybe TRBD1 (6 bases). The V end lost 1 base, the J end lost 5 bases, and 8 bases lay between the germline ends. CDR1 and CDR2 (germline): SQVTM, ANQGSEA. The CDR3 is 13 amino acids. CDR3 sequence reads: CSVEAQGNEKLFF. CDR3 DNA: TGCAGCGTTGAAGCACAGGGCAATGAAAAACTGTTTTTT. The whole variable domain, filled in from reference TRBV29-1 and TRBJ1-4, reads SAVISQKPSRDICQRGTSLTIQCQVDSQVTMMFWYRQQPGQSLTLIATANQGSEATYESGFVIDKFPISRPNLTFSTLTVSNMSPEDSSIYLCSVEAQGNEKLFFGSGTQLSVL.

The chain's CDR3 is CATGTEPSYEQYF. For the CDR3, the DNA is TGTGCCACCGGGACAGAGCCCTCCTACGAGCAGTACTTC. The gene calls are TRBV2 and TRBJ2-7, with 7 bases fitting TRBD1. Per germline, CDR1 SNHLY and CDR2 FYNNEI. The V segment lost 10 bases and the J segment 0 bases; nucleotides outside the gene matches: 6. This CDR3 region has 13 residues.

The chain carries TRBV27 and TRBJ2-3; TRBD2 matches at 7 bases. The CDR3 runs to 16 residues. The junction had 12 bases not matched to a gene; V was cut back by 5 bases and J by 4 bases. Germline loops: CDR1 MNHEY, CDR2 SMNVEV (reference sequence). The CDR3: CASSPRGAGFPDTQYF. The CDR3 nucleotides read TGTGCCAGCAGTCCTCGAGGAGCGGGGTTTCCAGATACGCAGTATTTT.

This clone was seen a handful of times. The sample holds other DNA sequences that translate to the same CDR3. The J gene is TRBJ2-5, the V gene TRBV6-5; D may be TRBD1 or TRBD2 (5 bases each). Trimming removed 2 bases from V and 4 bases from J, with 8 bases in between. Germline lookup yields CDR1 MNHEY and CDR2 SVGAGI. The CDR3 spans 13 residues. The CDR3 region is CASSYGGGETQYF. In DNA form, the CDR3 reads TGTGCCAGCAGTTACGGTGGGGGAGAGACCCAGTACTTC.

The chain uses TRBV2 and TRBJ2-7; TRBD2 might be the D (6 bases). The CDR3 spans 13 residues. Germline CDR1 is SNHLY and CDR2 is FYNNEI. V lost 6 bases to trimming and J lost 4 bases, with 13 bases between them. CDR3 nucleotide sequence: TGTGCCAGCAGGAGGACGGGAGCGTACGAGCAGTACTTC. It translates to CASRRTGAYEQYF.

The rearrangement joins TRBV4-1 to TRBJ2-7, with D possibly TRBD1 on 6 matching bases. V was clipped by 4 bases and J by 4 bases, with 14 bases between them. Germline values: CDR1 MGHRA, CDR2 YSYEKL. The CDR3 covers 14 residues. The CDR3: CASSPNEQGYEQYF. For the CDR3, the DNA is TGCGCCAGCAGCCCGAACGAACAGGGATACGAGCAGTACTTC.

V gene TRBV30 combines with J gene TRBJ2-3; D is perhaps TRBD2 (5 bases). Germline V gene lookup returns CDR1 GTSNPN and CDR2 SVGIG (reference sequence). The CDR3 is 14 residues long. The V gene lost 4 bases and the J gene lost 0 bases, with 11 bases spanning the gap. The CDR3 protein is CAWTSGVSTDTQYF. The DNA for the CDR3 is TGTGCCTGGACGTCCGGGGTAAGCACAGATACGCAGTATTTT.

The chain carries TRBV13 and TRBJ1-1; D possibly corresponds to TRBD1 (5 bases). Germline CDR1 PRHDT, CDR2 FYEKMQ (reference sequence). V shed 5 bases and J shed 2 bases, with 12 bases lying between them. This CDR3 comprises 14 residues. CDR3: CASSPGTANTEAFF. The CDR3 coding sequence is TGTGCCAGCAGCCCCGGGACCGCCAACACTGAAGCTTTCTTT.

This sequence joins TRBV30 and TRBJ2-5; D may be TRBD2 (7 bases). This CDR3 spans 14 amino acids. Germline V lookup: CDR1 GTSNPN, CDR2 SVGIG (reference sequence). V was cut by 0 bases and J by 4 bases, with 12 bases left in between. The CDR3 is CAWSVRGGPETQYF. In DNA form, the CDR3 reads TGTGCCTGGAGTGTAAGGGGGGGCCCAGAGACCCAGTACTTC.

The chain uses TRBV29-1 and TRBJ2-5, with 11 nucleotides matching TRBD2. The CDR3 totals 13 residues. V trimming: 8 bases; J trimming: 2 bases; junction bases outside the gene matches: 4. Germline CDR1 reads SQVTM; CDR2 reads ANQGSEA. The CDR3, as DNA: TGCAGCTTAGTAGCGGGGGGGCAAGAGACCCAGTACTTC. Its translation is CSLVAGGQETQYF. The complete variable domain, with remaining parts taken from reference TRBV29-1 and TRBJ2-5, reads SAVISQKPSRDICQRGTSLTIQCQVDSQVTMMFWYRQQPGQSLTLIATANQGSEATYESGFVIDKFPISRPNLTFSTLTVSNMSPEDSSIYLCSLVAGGQETQYFGPGTRLLVL.

The CDR3 loop reads CSVDASFNYGYTF. The CDR3 coding sequence is TGCAGCGTTGACGCCAGCTTTAACTATGGCTACACCTTC. The chain carries TRBV29-1 and TRBJ1-2; D not resolved. The CDR3 runs 13 residues. Trimming pared 3 bases from V and 1 base from J, leaving 9 bases between. Germline V gene sequence: CDR1 SQVTM, CDR2 ANQGSEA.

This chain joins TRBV29-1 and TRBJ2-3, with D perhaps TRBD2 (6 bases). Germline values: CDR1 SQVTM, CDR2 ANQGSEA. This CDR3 has 15 residues. V shed 5 bases and J shed 0 bases, with 15 bases lying between them. Here the CDR3 reads CSVIRGSSSTDTQYF. CDR3 coding DNA: TGCAGCGTTATTCGGGGGAGCTCTAGCACAGATACGCAGTATTTT.

The chain uses TRBV29-1 and TRBJ1-5, with no clear D. Per the germline V gene, CDR1 is SQVTM and CDR2 is ANQGSEA. The CDR3 sequence is 11 residues long. Deletions cut 0 bases from V and 13 bases from J, with 10 bases between. The CDR3: CSVEDHGGQHF. DNA of the CDR3: TGCAGCGTTGAAGATCACGGAGGACAGCATTTT.

This chain uses TRBV6-5 with TRBJ1-6, with no clear D. The length of the CDR3 is 9 residues. CDR1 and CDR2 from the germline V gene are MNHEY and SVGAGI. Trimming removed 9 bases at V and 14 bases at J, with 8 bases between. Here the CDR3 DNA reads TGTGCCAGAGTCCGGGCCCTCCACTTT. Protein sequence: CARVRALHF.